This T cell receptor beta chain was recovered during a study of T cells in Graves' hyperthyroidism and ophthalmopathy. The germline CDR1 and CDR2 sequences are MDHEN and SYDVKM. Between the trimmed V and J ends, which lost 6 bases and 5 bases, there was a span of 26 bases. The CDR3 sequence is 17 residues long. There were TCR beta CDR3 regions amplified from RNA transcripts. First-round RT-PCR with HTBI primers amplified the TCR CDR3 region. TCRdb recomputed calls from the multiplex PCR reads with MiXCR, one row per CDR3 protein. The sample comprises 700,000 or so distinct CDR3 sequences, approximately 16% of which are singletons, and approximately 8.4% rests with the top ten.

The chain has TRBV28 and TRBJ2-7; no clear D. The TCR comes from a man aged 18 to 29 with Graves' hyperthyroidism. Sequenced sample: blood. The CDR3 DNA sequence: TGTGCCAGCAGGTCGTTCAACACCGGTAGGGCAAGACACGAGCAGTACTTC. Protein: CASRSFNTGRARHEQYF.